This T cell receptor (beta chain) appears in the sequencing data of a study of PD-1 blockade in classical Hodgkin lymphoma. With 4 bases clipped from V and 1 base from J, the junction kept 8 bases outside the gene matches. Germline V lookup: CDR1 LGHNA, CDR2 YNFKEQ. The CDR3 loop spans 17 amino acids. The time point was: newly diagnosed, previously untreated cHL patient sample. Magnetic negative selection, applied to thawed PBMCs, was used to isolate the CD8+ T cells. Sequenced by immunoSEQ multiplex PCR; TCRdb stores in-frame clones only, minus some. The sample holds approximately 9,300 clones, about 91% seen once.

The sequencing input was CD8+ T cells from blood. This receptor was taken from a human donor with classical Hodgkin lymphoma. The rearrangement uses TRBV4-2 and TRBJ1-3; TRBD1 agrees at 9 bases. The CDR3 loop reads CASSRNPGTGSGNTIYF. The CDR3 bases are TGTGCCAGCAGCCGCAATCCCGGGACAGGGTCTGGAAACACCATATATTTT.